Listed below are T cell receptor beta chains from one sample, sequenced in a study of T-cell reconstitution after alpha-beta-depleted transplantation in children. Each CDR3 protein gets one entry after TCRdb re-called the PCR reads with MiXCR. The sample includes 500,000 to 600,000 distinct CDR3 sequences, 25% to 30% of them seen just once. Sample: PBMCs, taken before TCRalphabeta/CD19-depleted stem cell transplant. All receptors come from a boy under two years old with Wiskott-Aldrich syndrome, due to receive a stem cell transplant. The CDR3 runs from the conserved cysteine through the conserved F or W. Fields, in order: J gene, V gene, CDR3 length, D gene, clone size, CDR3 DNA, CDR3 protein. D genes are given only for firm matches. Only some rows state a clone size, as once, few, many or a class for expanded clones.

TRBJ2-3,TRBV20-1,14,TRBD2,few,TGCAGTGCTAGAAGGGCGGGAGGCACAGATACGCAGTATTTT,CSARRAGGTDTQYF
TRBJ2-3,TRBV10-3,13,TRBD2,.,TGTGCCACCGGGACTAGCGGCAAAGATACGCAGTATTTT,CATGTSGKDTQYF
TRBJ2-2,TRBV10-3,13,.,.,TGTGCCATCAGTCGACAGACCACCGGGGAGCTGTTTTTT,CAISRQTTGELFF
TRBJ1-1,TRBV19,15,.,.,TGTGCCAGTAGAGAGGGGTCGCGGATGAACACTGAAGCTTTCTTT,CASREGSRMNTEAFF
TRBJ2-4,TRBV15,16,TRBD2,few,TGTGCCACCAGCAGAGATCTCGGCGGGAGGCTCAACATTCAGTACTTC,CATSRDLGGRLNIQYF
TRBJ2-3,TRBV5-1,14,.,few,TGCGCCAGCAGCTTGGAACAGACAGGAGATACGCAGTATTTT,CASSLEQTGDTQYF
TRBJ2-7,TRBV5-1,15,.,.,TGCGCCAGCAGCTTGGCAGGGAATAGGTACTACGAGCAGTACTTC,CASSLAGNRYYEQYF
TRBJ1-1,TRBV6-4,14,TRBD1,.,TGTGCCAGCAGAGACAGGGCCTATGGCACTGAAGCTTTCTTT,CASRDRAYGTEAFF
TRBJ2-7,TRBV12-3/TRBV12-4,15,.,.,TGTGCCAGCAGTTCCGGGAGAAGATTTGTCTACGAGCAGTACTTC,CASSSGRRFVYEQYF
TRBJ1-4,TRBV10-2,15,.,.,TGCGCCAGCAGCTCGGGCCCTCCCAGAGAGGAAAAACTGTTTTTT,CASSSGPPREEKLFF
TRBJ2-3,TRBV5-1,17,.,few,TGCGCCAGCAGCTTGGAAGGGAGCCGGGGCCGGAGGGATACGCAGTATTTT,CASSLEGSRGRRDTQYF
TRBJ2-3,TRBV27,16,.,.,TGTGCCAGCACCCCAATTGGCCAGGGGAGGTCCCGTACGCAGTATTTT,CASTPIGQGRSRTQYF
TRBJ2-7,TRBV7-8,16,.,.,TGTGCCAGCAGCGCAAAGACAGCCACCCCATCCTACGAGCAGTACTTC,CASSAKTATPSYEQYF
TRBJ2-7,TRBV11-2,14,TRBD2,.,TGTGCCAGCAGCTTACGGACTAGCCTCGGCGAGCAGTACTTC,CASSLRTSLGEQYF
TRBJ2-7,TRBV19,15,TRBD2,.,TGTGCCACCTCTCAAGGGACTAGCGGGAGATACGAGCAGTACTTC,CATSQGTSGRYEQYF
TRBJ1-5,TRBV5-5,13,.,.,TGTGCCAGCAGCGGGGAGAGCAATCAGCCCCAGCATTTT,CASSGESNQPQHF
TRBJ2-5,TRBV5-4,17,TRBD2,.,TGTGCCAGCAGCGCTGGACTAGCGGGAGGTGTTGAAGAGACCCAGTACTTC,CASSAGLAGGVEETQYF
TRBJ2-1,TRBV12-3/TRBV12-4,17,TRBD2,.,TGTGCCAGCAGGGGGGGGGCTAGCGGGATCCAACGCAGTGAGCAGTTCTTC,CASRGGASGIQRSEQFF
TRBJ2-5,TRBV12-3/TRBV12-4,13,.,.,TGTGCCAGCAGCCCTCAGGGTTATGAGACCCAGTACTTC,CASSPQGYETQYF
TRBJ2-5,TRBV29-1,15,.,few,TGCAGCGTTGACTCTAGGAGAAAGGCGGTTGAGACCCAGTACTTC,CSVDSRRKAVETQYF
TRBJ2-7,TRBV12-3/TRBV12-4,15,TRBD1,.,TGTGCCAGCAGTCAACAGGGGGCTAAGGTTTACGAGCAGTACTTC,CASSQQGAKVYEQYF
TRBJ1-3,TRBV6-1,14,.,.,TGTGCCACCGGACCCGAGGGGGCTGGAAACACCATATATTTT,CATGPEGAGNTIYF
TRBJ2-2,TRBV7-7,16,.,few,TGTGCCAGCAGCTTAGCGCGTGGCCCGAACACCGGGGAGCTGTTTTTT,CASSLARGPNTGELFF
TRBJ1-3,TRBV12-3/TRBV12-4,14,.,.,TGTGCCAGCAGTTTTACGACTTGGAGAAACACCATATATTTT,CASSFTTWRNTIYF
TRBJ1-1,TRBV11-2,14,.,.,TGTGCCAGCAGCTGGGTTCGGGGGAGCACTGAAGCTTTCTTT,CASSWVRGSTEAFF
TRBJ2-5,TRBV20-1,13,.,.,TGCAGTGCCCCGAAGACTACTCAAGAGACCCAGTACTTC,CSAPKTTQETQYF
TRBJ2-3,TRBV12-3/TRBV12-4,15,.,few,TGTGCCAGCAGCCGGGGTTCGGGAGAAACAGATACGCAGTATTTT,CASSRGSGETDTQYF
TRBJ1-1,TRBV10-3,12,TRBD1,.,TGTGCCACCGGGACAGGGAAGACTGAAGCTTTCTTT,CATGTGKTEAFF
TRBJ2-1,TRBV29-1,14,.,.,TGCAGCGTTGCAATAGGCAGCGCCTACAATGAGCAGTTCTTC,CSVAIGSAYNEQFF
TRBJ1-1,TRBV28,13,.,.,TGTGCCAGCAGTTTAATAGAGAACACTGAAGCTTTCTTT,CASSLIENTEAFF
TRBJ2-3,TRBV4-1,18,TRBD2,.,TGCGCCAGCAGCCAAGGGCAAAGCGGGAGGGCCGAGGGGGATACGCAGTATTTT,CASSQGQSGRAEGDTQYF
TRBJ1-3,TRBV4-1,16,.,few,TGCGCCAGCAGCCCCTCCGGACCGATCTCTGGAAACACCATATATTTT,CASSPSGPISGNTIYF
TRBJ2-7,TRBV12-3/TRBV12-4,13,.,few,TGTGCCAGCAGTTTCCAGGGTATCGGCGAGCAGTACTTC,CASSFQGIGEQYF
TRBJ2-6,TRBV5-1,17,TRBD1,.,TGCGCCAGCAGCTGGGCACAGGGGGGTTCGGGGGCCAACGTCCTGACTTTC,CASSWAQGGSGANVLTF
TRBJ2-2,TRBV10-3,14,.,few,TGTGCCATCAGTGAATCCGGATTGGACGGGGAGCTGTTTTTT,CAISESGLDGELFF
TRBJ2-5,TRBV5-6,14,TRBD2,.,TGTGCCAGCAGCTCCTCCGGGAGGCAAGAGACCCAGTACTTC,CASSSSGRQETQYF
TRBJ1-1,TRBV11-2,14,.,.,TGTGCCAGCAGCTTGGACCGGGGGGGCTTCGGAGCTTTCTTT,CASSLDRGGFGAFF